A selection of T cell receptor beta chains follows, all from one sample in a study of technical replicates of blood from a few donors. Repertoires were generated with immunoSEQ multiplex PCR, while TCRdb's copy carries only in-frame clones and drops some. The table has approximately 69,000 clones, approximately 88% seen once; the top ten hold around 4.6%. Specimen: PBMCs. Receptors were obtained from a human donor in good health. Some clones in this sample may be carry-over from other donors' samples. Each CDR3 is given with its conserved first and last residue. A D gene is named only where the DNA matches it firmly. The listing skips clone size in some rows; elsewhere it reads once, few, many or a size class.

TRBD1	TRBV5-1	TRBJ2-3	NA	TGCGCCAGCAGCGGTGGACAGGGGGCAGGGGATACGCAGTATTTT	CASSGGQGAGDTQYF
NA	TRBV5-6	TRBJ1-6	NA	TGTGCCAGCAGCTTTAGGGCCGGGCCGGGGTCACCCCTCCACTTT	CASSFRAGPGSPLHF
TRBD1	TRBV19	TRBJ2-3	NA	TGTGCCAGTAGTCCCCGGCCAGGGGGTTTAGGGGATACGCAGTATTTT	CASSPRPGGLGDTQYF
NA	TRBV19	TRBJ1-2	NA	TGTGCCAGTAGTATAGACCTGGGACTACTTGGCTACACCTTC	CASSIDLGLLGYTF
TRBD2	TRBV5-1	TRBJ2-3	NA	TGCGCCAGCAGCCCGGGACTAGCGGGAGGAAGTACAGATACGCAGTATTTT	CASSPGLAGGSTDTQYF
NA	TRBV4-2	TRBJ1-2	NA	TGTGCCAGCAGCCAAGAGCGGGGGGCGAACTATGGCTACACCTTC	CASSQERGANYGYTF
NA	TRBV9	TRBJ1-6	NA	TGTGCCAGCAGCGCTCAGGGAGGTATCGGTTCACCCCTCCACTTT	CASSAQGGIGSPLHF
NA	TRBV10-3	TRBJ2-3	NA	TGTGCCATCAGTGAGGGTCAGTCCGATACGCAGTATTTT	CAISEGQSDTQYF
TRBD2	TRBV6-5	TRBJ2-7	once	TGTGCCAGCAGATACCTAGCGGGAGGTACCTACGAGCAGTACTTC	CASRYLAGGTYEQYF
NA	TRBV9	TRBJ2-7	NA	TGTGCCAGCAGCCTCCAGGCTAGCTCCTCCTCCTACGAGCAGTACTTC	CASSLQASSSSYEQYF
NA	TRBV30	TRBJ1-1	once	TGTGCCTGGAGCGACGGGGAGGGTGAAGCTTTCTTT	CAWSDGEGEAFF
TRBD1	TRBV4-3	TRBJ1-6	NA	TGCGCCAGCAGCCTCACAGGGGTGAATTCACCCCTCCACTTT	CASSLTGVNSPLHF
NA	TRBV29-1	TRBJ2-2	NA	TGCAGCGCCAGTCAGGATCTCAATTTTAATGGGGAGCTGTTTTTT	CSASQDLNFNGELFF
NA	TRBV18	TRBJ1-2	NA	TGTGCCAGCTCACCAGGGCGGGGTCCGGACTATGGCTACACCTTC	CASSPGRGPDYGYTF
TRBD1	TRBV7-9	TRBJ1-4	NA	TGTGCCAGCAGCTCCCGACAGGGAACTAATGAAAAACTGTTTTTT	CASSSRQGTNEKLFF